This T cell receptor beta chain was found in a study of T cells in localized non-small cell lung cancer (dated by TCRdb to about 2020). In terms of the full investigation: Comparing tumors with uninvolved tumor-adjacent lungs, the study looked at the T cell repertoires of over 200 patients with early-stage NSCLC. NSCLC patients had a mean age of around 66 years, and around 130 were male and over 85 female. The cohort was made up of around 240 treatment-naive NSCLC patients whose localized lung tumors had been resected. Paper-wide results and their limitations: Uninvolved tumor-adjacent lung showed the highest T cell clonality, higher than tumor, which suggests more focused antigenic responses in the uninvolved tumor-adjacent lung. Multi-region tumor sequencing was not performed, so intratumor heterogeneity could not be excluded. A median of around 50 of the top 100 tumor clones turned up in the paired uninvolved adjacent lung, and about 28 of those clones also ranked among the top 100 of that same adjacent lung. Because the study design was exploratory, TCR variables were selected using unadjusted p-values without false-discovery rate correction. Longer overall survival was associated with higher blood T cell density, whereas shorter survival was associated with higher adjacent-lung clonality.

The immunoSEQ Assay was used to sequence TCR beta CDR3 regions from DNA. Turning to the authors' computational methods: T cell density was computed as TCR beta template counts normalized to usable DNA estimated by amplifying housekeeping genes. The preseqR package was used to estimate richness by extrapolating to 400,000 templates for PBMC samples and to 120,000 templates for tissue samples. Clonality was calculated as one minus Pielou's evenness. Tissue-enriched TCRs were identified by differential abundance testing using productive amino-acid clonotypes, minimum total count 5 and alpha 0.1. The Jaccard Index and the Morisita Overlap Index were used to measure how much the repertoires overlapped between compartments. TCR beta CDR3s were clustered by GLIPH together with public tetramer-defined viral CDR3s, and at least three viral sequences plus V-gene enrichment were required for viral motifs. What TCRdb holds here is the immuneACCESS table cut down to in-frame rearrangements. Part of the clones is not present; checked against another copy, under half of the missing clones reflect an unresolved V gene, and the others are unexplained. The V and J calls and clone size are taken from that table; D and trimming were inferred from the DNA. Within this sample are about 24,000 clones, with about 90% of them counted one time only. The ten largest clones take up around 28% of the sample.

The germline V gene (reference sequence) gives CDR1 as SEHNR and CDR2 as FQNEAQ. From its cysteine to its phenylalanine, the CDR3 spans 15 amino acids. Only the CDR3 DNA is retained, 45 bases long and in frame from the first base. V is pruned by 2 bases and J by 0 bases, leaving 0 bases of the junction without a gene match. At diagnosis, peripheral blood, uninvolved tumor-adjacent lung and tumor were collected and were preserved as a mix of fresh-frozen and FFPE material. For TCR repertoire profiling, the blood samples were analyzed as peripheral blood mononuclear cells. A word on this clone: Its cognate antigen has yet to be identified. The record has no base qualities; no much larger clone is one base away.

Sequenced here: peripheral blood, sampled before any cancer treatment. This TCR came from an older male donor with stage I squamous cell lung carcinoma. The rearranged segments are TRBV7-9 and TRBJ2-1; 8 of the junction bases match TRBD2. The sequence in DNA is TGTGCCAGCAGCTTAAGCGGGGGCTCCTACAATGAGCAGTTCTTC. This sequence encodes CASSLSGGSYNEQFF.